The 23 T cell receptor beta chains listed next were all sequenced from one sample in a study of blood T cell repertoires in COVID-19. Some clones are missing from TCRdb's copy, which holds only in-frame ones; the method was immunoSEQ multiplex PCR. In the table there are approximately 11,000 clones, roughly nine tenths of which are singletons. Sequencing input: peripheral blood. These TCRs come from a woman in her fifties or sixties with active COVID-19.

The CDR3: CASSRTGNLAKNIQYF. DNA of the CDR3: TGTGCCAGCAGCCGTACAGGGAACCTAGCCAAAAACATTCAGTACTTC. The chain joins TRBV3-1 (or the pseudogene TRBV3-2) to TRBJ2-4; D possibly corresponds to TRBD1 (6 bases). In germline, CDR1 is LGHDT, CDR2 YNNKEL (reference sequence). The CDR3 is 16 residues long. V was cut by 4 bases and J by 0 bases, with 13 bases left in between.

The CDR3 here is CASSEGSAEAFF. The DNA of the CDR3 is TGTGCCAGCAGTGAGGGGAGCGCTGAAGCTTTCTTT. V usage is TRBV6-1 and J usage is TRBJ1-1; D ambiguous. Trimming removed 3 bases from V and 6 bases from J, with 8 bases in between. This CDR3 has 12 amino acids. From germline, CDR1 is MNHNS and CDR2 SASEGT.

This chain connects TRBV13 to TRBJ2-7; 7 bases are shared with TRBD1. Losses at the gene ends were 5 bases for V and 0 bases for J; bases not matched to a gene: 4. Germline V lookup: CDR1 PRHDT, CDR2 FYEKMQ (reference sequence). There are 14 residues in the CDR3. CDR3 residues: CASSPGDSSYEQYV. CDR3 DNA sequence: TGTGCCAGCAGCCCAGGGGACAGCTCCTACGAGCAGTACGTC.

The chain links TRBV3-1 (or the pseudogene TRBV3-2) to TRBJ1-5; D is uncertain. The CDR3 covers 14 residues. V was cut by 5 bases and J by 0 bases, with 8 bases left in between. CDR1 and CDR2 from the germline V gene are LGHDT and YNNKEL (reference sequence). CDR3 protein: CASSGLNSNQPQHF. For the CDR3, the DNA is TGTGCCAGCAGCGGACTGAATAGCAATCAGCCCCAGCATTTT.

The chain couples TRBV29-1 to TRBJ2-1, with 7 bases matching TRBD1. CDR1 is SQVTM, CDR2 ANQGSEA, per germline. CDR3 length: 12 residues. V lost 6 bases, J lost 5 bases, and 4 bases stayed unmatched. The CDR3 region is CSVDRTNNEQFF. The CDR3 DNA sequence: TGCAGCGTGGACAGGACCAACAATGAGCAGTTCTTC.

V usage is TRBV7-3 and J usage is TRBJ1-2; weak D call: TRBD1 (6 bases). Trimming pared 2 bases from V and 4 bases from J, leaving 8 bases between. CDR1 and CDR2 from the germline V gene are SGHTA and FQGTGA. This CDR3 comprises 13 residues. The CDR3 coding sequence is TGTGCCAGCAGCTTATCAGGGGTCTATGGCTACACCTTC. It is translated as CASSLSGVYGYTF.

The V gene is TRBV21-1, the J gene TRBJ2-7; the table names TRBD2, a call not compared with the DNA. TRBV21-1 has pseudogene status. This CDR3 is built from 13 residues. CDR3 DNA: TGTGCCAGCAGCAAAAGCGGGATAGCCGAGCAGTACTTC. Translated: CASSKSGIAEQYF.

The genes are TRBV9 and TRBJ2-5; TRBD2 matches 16 bases. Germline V gene data show CDR1 as SGDLS and CDR2 as YYNGEE. Germline trimming cut 3 bases from V and 1 base from J; bases unmatched to any gene: 9. The CDR3 has 19 residues. CDR3 bases: TGTGCCAGCAGCGCGTATGGGACTAGCGGGGGGGCCTTCCAAGAGACCCAGTACTTC. It encodes CASSAYGTSGGAFQETQYF.

This chain links TRBV5-6 with TRBJ1-1; D gene ambiguous. Germline lookup yields CDR1 SGHDT and CDR2 YYEEEE. The CDR3 loop spans 13 amino acids. Trimming pared 3 bases from V and 5 bases from J, leaving 11 bases between. The CDR3 reads CASSYPGGTEAFF. CDR3 sequence (DNA): TGTGCCAGCAGCTACCCGGGAGGGACTGAAGCTTTCTTT.

The chain employs TRBV15 and TRBJ2-1; the D gene is possibly TRBD2 (7 bases). The germline V gene encodes CDR1 LNHNV and CDR2 YYDKDF (reference sequence). The CDR3 is 13 amino acids. Deletions cut 5 bases from V and 9 bases from J, with 14 bases between. CDR3: CATSDYGGREQFF. In DNA form, the CDR3 reads TGTGCCACCAGCGATTACGGGGGGCGTGAGCAGTTCTTC.

The chain recombines TRBV27 with TRBJ1-2; a possible D gene is TRBD1 (6 bases). Germline assignment: CDR1 MNHEY and CDR2 SMNVEV (reference sequence). The CDR3 totals 21 residues. V was clipped by 2 bases and J by 1 base, with 29 bases between them. Here the CDR3 DNA reads TGTGCCAGCAGTTTAGAATATCGGGGACACCCAAGTAACGGGCATAACTATGGCTACACCTTC. Its protein is CASSLEYRGHPSNGHNYGYTF.

This rearrangement joins TRBV19 to TRBJ1-1; 12 bases fit TRBD1. J lost 4 bases, V lost 10 bases, and 19 bases had no gene match. This CDR3 has 18 residues. CDR1 and CDR2 from the germline V gene are LNHDA and SQIVND (reference sequence). The CDR3 loop is CATKNVRDRGLVGTEAFF. DNA for the CDR3: TGTGCCACCAAAAACGTTCGGGACAGGGGGCTTGTGGGCACTGAAGCTTTCTTT. The whole variable domain, filled in from reference TRBV19 and TRBJ1-1, reads DGGITQSPKYLFRKEGQNVTLSCEQNLNHDAMYWYRQDPGQGLRLIYYSQIVNDFQKGDIAEGYSVSREKKESFPLTVTSAQKNPTAFYLCATKNVRDRGLVGTEAFFGQGTRLTVV.

This chain links TRBV19 with TRBJ2-2; TRBD1 agrees at 9 bases. Germline lookup yields CDR1 LNHDA and CDR2 SQIVND (reference sequence). Losses at the gene ends were 4 bases for V and 4 bases for J; bases not matched to a gene: 4. The CDR3 runs to 15 residues. CDR3 in amino acids: CASSNRDRVTGELFF. The CDR3 coding sequence is TGTGCCAGTAGTAACCGGGACAGGGTCACCGGGGAGCTGTTTTTT.

This sequence joins TRBV7-2 and TRBJ1-1, with 7 bases matching TRBD1. The CDR3 totals 14 residues. Germline CDR1 reads SGHTA; CDR2 reads FQGNSA. The ends lost 3 bases at V and 8 bases at J; junction bases unmatched: 9. The CDR3: CASSFPRDREEAFF. CDR3 bases: TGTGCCAGCAGCTTCCCCCGGGACAGAGAAGAAGCTTTCTTT.

This clone was seen a single time. The rearrangement links TRBV5-4 to TRBJ2-7; D remains ambiguous. V gave up 2 bases and J gave up 0 bases, with 9 bases separating them. Per germline, CDR1 SGHNT and CDR2 YYREEE (reference sequence). This CDR3 region has 14 residues. The CDR3 protein is CASSLIGSSYEQYF. The CDR3 DNA reads as TGTGCCAGCAGCTTAATTGGCAGCTCCTACGAGCAGTACTTC.

The V call is TRBV12-3 or TRBV12-4, the J call TRBJ1-1; 9 nucleotides line up with TRBD1. V lost 6 bases, J lost 9 bases, and 5 bases stayed unmatched. The CDR3 extends over 12 amino acids. This CDR3 reads CASRQGANQAFF. CDR3 sequence (DNA): TGTGCCAGCAGACAGGGGGCAAATCAAGCTTTCTTT.

The chain combines TRBV5-1 with TRBJ2-7; no definite D call. Germline V gene sequence: CDR1 SGHRS, CDR2 YFSETQ. This CDR3 region has 14 residues. V was pared by 0 bases and J by 2 bases, with 9 bases between. The CDR3 protein is CASSLGVAPYEQYF. The DNA for the CDR3 is TGCGCCAGCAGCTTGGGTGTAGCTCCCTACGAGCAGTACTTC.

This rearrangement joins TRBV6-5 to TRBJ1-5, with a weak D call TRBD1 (5 bases). Germline assignment: CDR1 MNHEY and CDR2 SVGAGI. Deletions cut 7 bases from V and 2 bases from J, with 12 bases between. This CDR3 contains 14 residues. The CDR3 coding sequence is TGTGCCAGCATTCTCCAGGGTGGCAATCAGCCCCAGCATTTT. Its protein product is CASILQGGNQPQHF.

The J gene is TRBJ2-5, the V gene TRBV10-2; a possible D gene is TRBD2 (6 bases). V was cut by 7 bases and J by 7 bases, with 19 bases left in between. Germline CDR1 and CDR2: WSHSY and SAAADI. The CDR3 is 14 amino acids. CDR3 sequence (DNA): TGCGCCAGCACAAGCACTAGCCTCGGCGGGACCCAGTACTTC. Protein sequence: CASTSTSLGGTQYF.

This sequence joins TRBV10-3 and TRBJ1-1; 7 nucleotides agree with TRBD1. This CDR3 has 16 amino acids. Germline CDR1 reads ENHRY; CDR2 reads SYGVKD. The V gene end was trimmed by 7 bases and the J gene end by 4 bases; junction bases not matched to a gene: 15. The CDR3 spells CAITGIGQAGGTEAFF. The CDR3 bases are TGTGCCATCACCGGGATAGGACAGGCTGGGGGCACTGAAGCTTTCTTT.

The rearrangement uses TRBV5-1 and TRBJ1-2, with 7 bases identical to TRBD1. V lost 4 bases, J lost 11 bases, and 17 bases stayed unmatched. The germline V gene encodes CDR1 SGHRS and CDR2 YFSETQ. CDR3 length equals 15 residues. The CDR3 nucleotides read TGCGCCAGCAGCCAAGGCAGACAGGGTGCCTCGGAGTACACCTTC. Amino acids: CASSQGRQGASEYTF.

This clone occurred once. This sequence joins TRBV5-6 and TRBJ1-2; no definite D call. Germline CDR1 SGHDT, CDR2 YYEEEE. The CDR3 runs 12 residues. Trimming shortened V by 5 bases and J by 7 bases, and 12 bases separated the two germline ends. CDR3 bases: TGTGCCAGCAGACGGGGTCGGCGTGGCTACACCTTC. It encodes CASRRGRRGYTF.

V gene TRBV3-1 (or the pseudogene TRBV3-2) combines with J gene TRBJ2-2, with 7 bases identical to TRBD1. The CDR3 consists of 16 residues. J was trimmed by 0 bases and V by 4 bases; bases with no gene match: 5. Per the germline V gene, CDR1 is LGHDT and CDR2 is YNNKEL (reference sequence). The CDR3 here is CASSPTGVTNTGELFF. DNA for the CDR3: TGTGCCAGCAGCCCCACAGGGGTCACGAACACCGGGGAGCTGTTTTTT.